Listed here are 22 T cell receptor beta chains from one sample, sequenced in a study of early T cells in non-severe SARS-CoV-2 infection. Each CDR3 protein is one row after TCRdb ran MiXCR on the 5' RACE reads. The sample shows roughly 80,000 distinct CDR3 sequences, about 10% of them seen only once. Sample: whole blood, taken at baseline. These receptors were taken from an adult who was a healthcare worker with PCR-confirmed SARS-CoV-2 infection or an uninfected control (not recorded which).

This clonotype was seen more than once but under ten times. The chain uses TRBV7-9 and TRBJ2-3; D perhaps matches TRBD2 (5 bases). Germline-derived CDR1 and CDR2 are SEHNR and FQNEAQ (reference sequence). Deletions cut 0 bases from V and 9 bases from J, with 7 bases between. The CDR3 has 12 residues. The CDR3 nucleotides are TGTGCCAGCAGCTTAGCGCGCGGGACGCAGTATTTT. It is translated as CASSLARGTQYF.

The gene calls are TRBV10-3 and TRBJ2-2, with D perhaps matching TRBD2 (6 bases). The V and J ends lost 7 bases and 4 bases respectively, with 7 bases between them. Germline CDR1 reads ENHRY; CDR2 reads SYGVKD. This CDR3 region has 12 residues. This chain's CDR3 is CAITRGTGELFF. CDR3 coding DNA: TGTGCCATCACGCGGGGCACCGGGGAGCTGTTTTTT.

The chain uses TRBV3-1 and TRBJ1-3; D is uncertain. The CDR3 is 16 amino acids. Germline V lookup: CDR1 LGHDT, CDR2 YNNKEL (reference sequence). The germline V and J ends were trimmed by 0 bases and 0 bases, with 9 bases remaining between them. The CDR3 DNA reads TGTGCCAGCAGCCAAGATCCGCCAGCCTCTGGAAACACCATATATTTT. Translation: CASSQDPPASGNTIYF.

The chain joins TRBV3-1 to TRBJ2-2; D not resolved. The germline V gene encodes CDR1 LGHDT and CDR2 YNNKEL (reference sequence). The CDR3 spans 15 residues. V dropped 1 base and J dropped 1 base, with 7 bases sitting between them. The CDR3 spells CASSQVTGNTGELFF. In DNA form, the CDR3 reads TGTGCCAGCAGCCAAGTTACTGGGAACACCGGGGAGCTGTTTTTT.

The chain combines TRBV3-1 with TRBJ2-7, with a weak D call TRBD2 (5 bases). CDR3 length: 14 amino acids. V lost 1 base, J lost 2 bases, and 9 bases lay in between. Germline values: CDR1 LGHDT, CDR2 YNNKEL (reference sequence). CDR3 bases: TGTGCCAGCAGCCAAGGAATCGGGGCCTACGAGCAGTACTTC. It encodes CASSQGIGAYEQYF.

This clonotype has just a few counts. The chain recombines TRBV12-3 or TRBV12-4 with TRBJ2-3, with D possibly being TRBD1 or TRBD2 (5 bases each). This CDR3 is 15 amino acids long. The germline V and J ends were trimmed by 3 bases and 3 bases, with 13 bases remaining between them. The CDR3 DNA follows: TGTGCCAGCAGTTTGGTGGGGGTAGGAACAGATACGCAGTATTTT. It translates to CASSLVGVGTDTQYF.

The V and J genes are TRBV14 and TRBJ1-2; no definite D call. The V end was cut by 5 bases, the J end by 4 bases, with 8 bases between. The CDR3 is 12 residues long. Germline V lookup: CDR1 SGHDN, CDR2 FVKESK. CDR3 protein: CASSWAAYGYTF. CDR3 DNA: TGTGCCAGCAGCTGGGCTGCCTATGGCTACACCTTC.

This clonotype was counted at least ten times. The chain carries TRBV12-3 or TRBV12-4 and TRBJ2-3; no reliable D call. The V end was cut by 1 base, the J end by 4 bases, with 3 bases between. This CDR3 comprises 12 residues. CDR3 residues: CASSLGSDTQYF. The DNA of the CDR3 is TGTGCCAGCAGTTTAGGCTCAGATACGCAGTATTTT.

This clonotype has a count of ten or more. V is TRBV4-3 and J is TRBJ1-5; D unclear. Germline V gene lookup returns CDR1 LGHNA and CDR2 YSLEER. The V gene lost 1 base and the J gene lost 2 bases, with 9 bases spanning the gap. CDR3 length: 15 amino acids. The CDR3 DNA follows: TGCGCCAGCAGCCAAGGGTCGGTCGGCAATCAGCCCCAGCATTTT. Its translation: CASSQGSVGNQPQHF.

This clonotype turned up a few times. The CDR3 nucleotides read TGCAGTGCTATTATCCCAGGACAGTGGGGGTTCACAGATACGCAGTATTTT. Translated, it gives CSAIIPGQWGFTDTQYF. The chain is built from TRBV20-1 and TRBJ2-3; the D gene is possibly TRBD1 (6 bases). The CDR3 consists of 17 residues. Per germline, CDR1 DFQATT and CDR2 SNEGSKA (reference sequence). Trimming shortened V by 4 bases and J by 2 bases, and 22 bases separated the two germline ends.

The chain joins TRBV7-6 to TRBJ2-7; D ambiguous. Germline V lookup: CDR1 SGHVS, CDR2 FNYEAQ. The CDR3 has 9 amino acids. Trimming removed 5 bases at V and 10 bases at J, with 6 bases between. The CDR3 DNA is TGTGCCAGCAGCGCATTACAGTACTTC. Translated: CASSALQYF.

This clonotype was picked up a small number of times. The chain is built from TRBV12-3 or TRBV12-4 and TRBJ2-1; TRBD2 matches 9 bases. The V and J ends lost 9 bases and 4 bases, in that order; junction bases with no gene match: 4. The CDR3 has 13 residues. The CDR3 coding sequence is TGTGCCAGTCAGCGGGGGGTTTACAATGAGCAGTTCTTC. This codes for CASQRGVYNEQFF.

This clonotype was observed many times. J is TRBJ2-1 and V is TRBV7-3, with D tentatively TRBD1 (5 bases). Trimming took off 5 bases at V and 7 bases at J, with 18 bases between the two ends. The CDR3 runs to 15 residues. Germline values: CDR1 SGHTA, CDR2 FQGTGA. CDR3 in DNA: TGTGCCAGCAGCCCCTCAGGGTGGGATATTAATGAGCAGTTCTTC. Protein sequence: CASSPSGWDINEQFF.

The chain couples TRBV9 to TRBJ2-2, with a weak D call TRBD1 (5 bases). The CDR3 has 15 residues. Germline CDR1 SGDLS, CDR2 YYNGEE. V lost 0 bases, J lost 6 bases, and 12 bases lay in between. The CDR3 here is CASSVVSDSAGELFF. CDR3 nucleotide sequence: TGTGCCAGCAGCGTAGTATCAGACAGCGCCGGGGAGCTGTTTTTT.

The chain couples TRBV19 to TRBJ1-2; tentative D call: TRBD1 (5 bases). CDR1 is LNHDA and CDR2 is SQIVND in the germline V gene (reference sequence). V shed 7 bases and J shed 0 bases, with 18 bases lying between them. There are 16 residues in the CDR3. CDR3 region: CASTSLGTLPNYGYTF. CDR3 DNA sequence: TGTGCCAGTACCTCACTCGGGACTCTCCCTAACTATGGCTACACCTTC.

On this clonotype itself: This sequence may be a read error, since a much larger clone differs from it by one base. This chain uses TRBV5-1 with TRBJ2-5, with D possibly TRBD2 on 5 matching bases. CDR3 size: 14 residues. Trimming took 6 bases from V and 1 from J, leaving 13 bases between them. Germline V gene data show CDR1 as SGHRS and CDR2 as YFSETQ. The CDR3 is CASNSRGLQETQYF. DNA for the CDR3: TGCGCCAGCAACTCACGAGGGCTCCAAGAGACCCAGTACTTC.

This clonotype turned up a few times. The chain is built from TRBV25-1 and TRBJ1-2; a possible D gene is TRBD1 (5 bases). V was pared by 3 bases and J by 5 bases, with 10 bases between. This CDR3 comprises 13 residues. Germline V CDR1 and CDR2: MGHDK, SYGVNS. Here the CDR3 reads CASSDREVYGYTF. DNA for the CDR3: TGTGCCAGCAGTGACAGGGAGGTGTATGGCTACACCTTC.

This clonotype was detected ten times or more. The rearrangement uses TRBV28 and TRBJ2-5; weak D call: TRBD2 (6 bases). Germline V gene sequence: CDR1 MDHEN, CDR2 SYDVKM. The CDR3 contains 14 residues. Trimming took off 5 bases at V and 3 bases at J, with 13 bases between the two ends. The CDR3 DNA reads as TGTGCCAGCAGTCTCCTGGGACTTAAAGAGACCCAGTACTTC. It yields the protein CASSLLGLKETQYF. The variable domain in full, with the rest retrieved from reference TRBV28 and TRBJ2-5, is DVKVTQSSRYLVKRTGEKVFLECVQDMDHENMFWYRQDPGLGLRLIYFSYDVKMKEKGDIPEGYSVSREKKERFSLILESASTNQTSMYLCASSLLGLKETQYFGPGTRLLVL.

The chain employs TRBV11-3 and TRBJ2-3; unclear D gene. CDR3 length: 15 amino acids. V dropped 1 base and J dropped 2 bases, with 10 bases sitting between them. Germline CDR1 reads SGHNT; CDR2 reads YENEEA. The CDR3 protein is CASSLGGKPTDTQYF. The CDR3 bases are TGTGCCAGCAGCTTAGGAGGCAAGCCCACAGATACGCAGTATTTT. Supplemented by reference TRBV11-3 and TRBJ2-3, the full variable domain reads EAGVVQSPRYKIIEKKQPVAFWCNPISGHNTLYWYLQNLGQGPELLIRYENEEAVDDSQLPKDRFSAERLKGVDSTLKIQPAELGDSAVYLCASSLGGKPTDTQYFGPGTRLTVL.

The chain carries TRBV7-9 and TRBJ1-1, with a possible D match to TRBD1 (6 bases). CDR3 length equals 16 residues. V lost 6 bases to trimming and J lost 3 bases, with 20 bases between them. The germline V gene encodes CDR1 SEHNR and CDR2 FQNEAQ (reference sequence). CDR3 loop: CASRSPVGGADTEAFF. DNA of the CDR3: TGTGCCAGCAGGAGCCCAGTCGGGGGCGCGGACACTGAAGCTTTCTTT.

This clonotype was seen only a few times. The chain links TRBV21-1 to TRBJ1-6; TRBD1 was called by the table and not checked on the DNA. TRBV21-1 is an annotated pseudogene. This CDR3 comprises 15 residues. CDR3 in amino acids: CASSNGWTVRTPLHF. For the CDR3, the DNA is TGTGCCAGCAGCAATGGCTGGACAGTTAGGACACCCCTCCACTTT.

In this sample, this clonotype turned up a few times. This chain joins TRBV5-4 and TRBJ2-3; 12 bases align to TRBD2. V gave up 3 bases and J gave up 2 bases; unmatched junction bases: 7. The CDR3 is 17 amino acids. Germline V gene data show CDR1 as SGHNT and CDR2 as YYREEE (reference sequence). This CDR3 is CASSYPSGGDPTDTQYF. The DNA for the CDR3 is TGTGCCAGCAGCTATCCTAGCGGGGGGGACCCCACAGATACGCAGTATTTT.